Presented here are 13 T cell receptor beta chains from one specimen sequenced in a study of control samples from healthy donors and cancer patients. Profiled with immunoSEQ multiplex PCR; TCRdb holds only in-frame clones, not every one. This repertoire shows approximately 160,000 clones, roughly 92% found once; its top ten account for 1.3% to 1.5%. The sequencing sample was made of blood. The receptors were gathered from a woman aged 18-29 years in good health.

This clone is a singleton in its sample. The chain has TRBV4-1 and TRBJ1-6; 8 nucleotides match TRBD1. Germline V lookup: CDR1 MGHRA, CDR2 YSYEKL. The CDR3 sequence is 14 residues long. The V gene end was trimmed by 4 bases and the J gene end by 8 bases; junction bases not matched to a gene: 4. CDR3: CASSPLTGDSPLHF. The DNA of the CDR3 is TGCGCCAGCAGCCCCCTGACAGGGGATTCACCCCTCCACTTT.

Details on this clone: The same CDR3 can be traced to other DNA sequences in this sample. In DNA form, the CDR3 reads TGCAGTGCTAGTGACAGCTATGGCTACACCTTC. As protein: CSASDSYGYTF. The V call is TRBV20-1, the J call TRBJ1-2, with a tentative D call TRBD1 (5 bases). The CDR3 runs 11 residues. Trimming removed 3 bases from V and 4 bases from J, with 6 bases in between. Germline V gene sequence: CDR1 DFQATT, CDR2 SNEGSKA (reference sequence).

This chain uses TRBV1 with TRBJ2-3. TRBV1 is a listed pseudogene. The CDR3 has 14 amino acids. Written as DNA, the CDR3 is TGCACCAGCAGCCAAGGGCCCGGTAGGGATACGCAGTATTTT. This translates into CTSSQGPGRDTQYF.

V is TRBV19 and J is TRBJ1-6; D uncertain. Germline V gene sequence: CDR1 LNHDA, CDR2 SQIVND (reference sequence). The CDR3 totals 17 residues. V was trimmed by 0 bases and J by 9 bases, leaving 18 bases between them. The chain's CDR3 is CASSIDLQTIRRSPLHF. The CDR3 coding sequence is TGTGCCAGTAGTATAGATCTACAGACTATTCGACGTTCACCCCTCCACTTT.

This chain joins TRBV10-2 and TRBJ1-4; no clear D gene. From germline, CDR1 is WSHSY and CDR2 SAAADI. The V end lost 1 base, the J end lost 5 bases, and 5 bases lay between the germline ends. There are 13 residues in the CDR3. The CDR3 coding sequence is TGCGCCAGCAGTGAGTATAGGAATGAAAAACTGTTTTTT. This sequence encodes CASSEYRNEKLFF.

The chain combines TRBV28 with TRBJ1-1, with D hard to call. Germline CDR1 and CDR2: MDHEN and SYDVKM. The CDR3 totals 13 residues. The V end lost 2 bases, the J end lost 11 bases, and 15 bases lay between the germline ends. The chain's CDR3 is CASSLRSLPKAFF. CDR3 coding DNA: TGTGCCAGCAGTTTAAGGTCTCTACCCAAGGCTTTCTTT.

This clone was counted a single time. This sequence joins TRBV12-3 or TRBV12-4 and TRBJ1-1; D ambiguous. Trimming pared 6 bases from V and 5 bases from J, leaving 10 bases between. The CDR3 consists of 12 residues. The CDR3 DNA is TGTGCCAGCAGCCGCGGAGGGACTGAAGCTTTCTTT. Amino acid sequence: CASSRGGTEAFF.

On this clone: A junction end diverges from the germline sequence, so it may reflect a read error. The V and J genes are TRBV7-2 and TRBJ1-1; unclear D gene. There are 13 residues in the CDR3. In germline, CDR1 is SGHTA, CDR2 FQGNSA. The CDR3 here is CAGSLSGGTEAFF. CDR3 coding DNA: TGTGCCGGCAGCCTCTCTGGAGGGACTGAAGCTTTCTTT.

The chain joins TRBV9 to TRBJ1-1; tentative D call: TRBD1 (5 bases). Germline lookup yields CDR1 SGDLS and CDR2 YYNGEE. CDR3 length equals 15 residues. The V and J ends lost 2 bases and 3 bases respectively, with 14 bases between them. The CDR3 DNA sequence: TGTGCCAGCAGCGTCGGGGCGTTAGGAGACACTGAAGCTTTCTTT. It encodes CASSVGALGDTEAFF.

The CDR3 loop reads CASSQGGAGGINQPQHF. Here the CDR3 DNA reads TGTGCCAGCAGCCAAGGGGGTGCAGGGGGCATTAATCAGCCCCAGCATTTT. The chain links TRBV3-1 (or the pseudogene TRBV3-2) to TRBJ1-5; the match to TRBD1 covers 8 bases. Germline-derived CDR1 and CDR2 are LGHDT and YNNKEL (reference sequence). V gave up 1 base and J gave up 4 bases; unmatched junction bases: 9. The CDR3 loop spans 17 amino acids.

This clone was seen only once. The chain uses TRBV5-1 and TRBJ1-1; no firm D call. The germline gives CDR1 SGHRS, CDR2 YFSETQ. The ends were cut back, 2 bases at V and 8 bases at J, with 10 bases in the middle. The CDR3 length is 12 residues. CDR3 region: CASSFGGREAFF. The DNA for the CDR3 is TGCGCCAGCAGCTTCGGTGGGCGGGAAGCTTTCTTT. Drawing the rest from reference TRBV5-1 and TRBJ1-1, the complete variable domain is KAGVTQTPRYLIKTRGQQVTLSCSPISGHRSVSWYQQTPGQGLQFLFEYFSETQRNKGNFPGRFSGRQFSNSRSEMNVSTLELGDSALYLCASSFGGREAFFGQGTRLTVV.

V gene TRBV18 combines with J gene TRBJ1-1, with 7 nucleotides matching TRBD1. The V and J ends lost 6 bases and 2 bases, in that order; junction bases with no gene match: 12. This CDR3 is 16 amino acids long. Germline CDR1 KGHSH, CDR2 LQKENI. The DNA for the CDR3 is TGTGCCAGCTCCCAAACTACCGGGACAGTTAACACTGAAGCTTTCTTT. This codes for CASSQTTGTVNTEAFF.

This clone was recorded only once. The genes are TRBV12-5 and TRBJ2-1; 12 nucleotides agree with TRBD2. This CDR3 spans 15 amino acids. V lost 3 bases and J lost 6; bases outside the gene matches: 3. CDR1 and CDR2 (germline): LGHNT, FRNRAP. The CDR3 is CASGLELAGGNEQFF. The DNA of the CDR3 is TGTGCTAGTGGTTTAGAACTAGCGGGGGGCAATGAGCAGTTCTTC.